This T cell receptor (beta chain) appears in the sequencing data of a study of preoperative IRX-2 immunotherapy in early breast cancer (dated by TCRdb to 2018 to 2020). About this clone itself: The clone's antigen remains unknown. Base quality data are lacking; no much larger clone is found one base away.

Library construction relied on the immunoSEQ multiplex PCR assay. Entries here come from immuneACCESS through TCRdb and include only in-frame sequences with V and J called. Some clones fail to appear in such tables; in the studies checked, an unresolved V gene covers under half of the shortfall, and the cause of the remainder is unknown. This sample is represented by 20,000 to 30,000 clones; around 72% of them were singletons. Under 8% of the sample is in the top ten clones. The treatment or condition label of this sample denotes: preoperative locoregional IRX-2 cytokine immunotherapy. The samples were obtained from a phase Ib study that tested preoperative, locoregional IRX-2 cytokine immunotherapy designed to prime immune responses. Donors were patients with early-stage breast cancer who received IRX-2 before surgery. Sequences SGHRS (CDR1) and YFSETQ (CDR2) are obtained from the germline V gene. Ends trimmed: V by 7 bases, J by 6 bases; bases unmatched to a gene: 9. There are 14 amino acids in the CDR3, from cysteine to phenylalanine inclusive. Of the read, only the CDR3 DNA is kept; its 42 bases are in frame from base 1.

This receptor chain uses TRBV5-1 and TRBJ2-7, with 11 junctional bases fitting TRBD1. This clonotype was sampled from a human donor with breast cancer. The sequenced sample was lymph node tissue, obtained after IRX-2 immunotherapy. The CDR3: CASYPGQGVAEQYF. The DNA sequence reads TGCGCCAGCTACCCGGGACAGGGGGTGGCCGAGCAGTACTTC.